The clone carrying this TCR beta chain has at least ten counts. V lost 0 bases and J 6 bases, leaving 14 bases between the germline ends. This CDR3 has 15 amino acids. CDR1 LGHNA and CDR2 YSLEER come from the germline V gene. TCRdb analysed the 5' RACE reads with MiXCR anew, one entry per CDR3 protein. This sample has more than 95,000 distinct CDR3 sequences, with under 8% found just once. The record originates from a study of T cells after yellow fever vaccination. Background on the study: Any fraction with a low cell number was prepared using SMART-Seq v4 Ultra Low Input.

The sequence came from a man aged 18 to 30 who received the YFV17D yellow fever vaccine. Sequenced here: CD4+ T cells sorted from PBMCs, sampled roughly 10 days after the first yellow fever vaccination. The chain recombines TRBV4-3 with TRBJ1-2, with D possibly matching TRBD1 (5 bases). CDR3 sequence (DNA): TGCGCCAGCAGCCAAGAGGGAAGGGGATTCGATGGCTACACCTTC. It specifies CASSQEGRGFDGYTF.